The 11 T cell receptor beta chains presented below share a single source sample, sequenced in a study of OX40 agonist ivuxolimab in advanced cancers. Only in-frame clones appear in the TCRdb table, and some are missing; sequencing was by immunoSEQ multiplex PCR. The repertoire has over 50,000 clones, around 90% of them found once; the top ten carry roughly 25%. The specimen comprised CD4+ or CD8+ T cells sorted from blood, sampled in a trial of the OX40 agonist ivuxolimab. The receptors originated from an adult with an advanced solid tumor such as melanoma, head and neck, liver or kidney cancer.

A word on this clone: Compared with germline, one end of the junction differs, possibly owing to a read error. Other DNA variants within this sample encode the same CDR3. The chain has TRBV7-9 and TRBJ2-1, with 8 bases fitting TRBD2. The CDR3 loop spans 15 amino acids. The germline CDR1 and CDR2 sequences are SEHNR and FQNEAQ (reference sequence). This chain's CDR3 is CASSFQTAGEIEQFF. CDR3 coding DNA: TGCGCCAGCAGCTTCCAGACAGCGGGAGAGATTGAGCAGTTCTTC.

The gene calls are TRBV19 and TRBJ2-7; tentatively, D is TRBD2 (5 bases). The CDR3 has 13 amino acids. The germline CDR1 and CDR2 sequences are LNHDA and SQIVND (reference sequence). The V end was cut by 3 bases, the J end by 3 bases, with 9 bases between. CDR3 DNA: TGTGCCAGTAGTATCCCCGGGAACTACGAGCAGTACTTC. This translates into CASSIPGNYEQYF.

The genes are TRBV6-1 and TRBJ2-3; no reliable D call. Germline V gene data show CDR1 as MNHNS and CDR2 as SASEGT. The V end lost 7 bases, the J end lost 2 bases, and 13 bases lay between the germline ends. The length of the CDR3 is 14 residues. In nucleotides, the CDR3 is TGTGCCAGCAAGGAAAAACTATCCACAGATACGCAGTATTTT. It is translated as CASKEKLSTDTQYF.

J is TRBJ1-4 and V is TRBV6-5; the D is unclear. CDR1 is MNHEY, CDR2 SVGAGI, per germline. Deletions cut 6 bases from V and 3 bases from J, with 11 bases between. This CDR3 has 14 amino acids. The CDR3 DNA is TGTGCCAGCAGCTACAGCTCCCCTAATGAAAAACTGTTTTTT. Its protein is CASSYSSPNEKLFF.

The chain employs TRBV30 and TRBJ1-4, with D perhaps matching TRBD1 (6 bases). Trimming cost V 5 bases and J 8 bases, with 21 bases left between them. Germline CDR1 is GTSNPN and CDR2 is SVGIG (reference sequence). There are 15 residues in the CDR3. The CDR3 here is CAWEDPGTKGEKLFF. The CDR3 bases are TGTGCCTGGGAAGACCCCGGGACAAAGGGAGAAAAACTGTTTTTT.

This clone appeared once. This chain links TRBV19 with TRBJ2-1; TRBD2 matches 11 bases. In germline, CDR1 is LNHDA, CDR2 SQIVND (reference sequence). Unmatched junction bases numbered 13, after V lost 5 bases and J lost 7 bases. This CDR3 region has 17 residues. CDR3 residues: CASSSSDSGRESNEQFF. The CDR3, as DNA: TGTGCCAGTAGTTCATCAGATAGCGGGAGGGAGTCTAATGAGCAGTTCTTC.

This chain connects TRBV9 to TRBJ2-5; 12 positions agree with TRBD1. Germline V gene sequence: CDR1 SGDLS, CDR2 YYNGEE. The V segment lost 5 bases and the J segment 5 bases; nucleotides outside the gene matches: 7. CDR3 length: 15 amino acids. The CDR3 bases are TGTGCCAGCAGACCGGGACAGGGGGCTGGGGAGACCCAGTACTTC. It encodes CASRPGQGAGETQYF.

The chain carries TRBV7-9 and TRBJ2-2, with no clear D. The CDR3 consists of 12 residues. Deletions cut 4 bases from V and 8 bases from J, with 8 bases between. Germline values: CDR1 SEHNR, CDR2 FQNEAQ (reference sequence). In nucleotides, the CDR3 is TGTGCCAGCAGCTCCTATATTGGGGAGCTGTTTTTT. Its translation is CASSSYIGELFF.

The table lists this clone with a count of one. This chain joins TRBV19 and TRBJ2-2; unclear D gene. This CDR3 has 15 amino acids. Germline CDR1 is LNHDA and CDR2 is SQIVND (reference sequence). V shed 3 bases and J shed 1 base, with 9 bases lying between them. In DNA, the CDR3 is TGTGCCAGTAGTATTGGGTACGTGAACACCGGGGAGCTGTTTTTT. Amino acid sequence: CASSIGYVNTGELFF.

The J gene is TRBJ2-3, the V gene TRBV27; 7 bases agree with TRBD2. The CDR3 spans 15 residues. Germline values: CDR1 MNHEY, CDR2 SMNVEV (reference sequence). Losses at the gene ends were 7 bases for V and 0 bases for J; bases not matched to a gene: 7. DNA for the CDR3: TGTGCCAGCAACTGGGCTAGCGGAAGCACAGATACGCAGTATTTT. Its translation is CASNWASGSTDTQYF.

This rearrangement joins TRBV27 to TRBJ2-7; D remains ambiguous. Germline CDR1 and CDR2: MNHEY and SMNVEV (reference sequence). V dropped 4 bases and J dropped 7 bases, with 14 bases sitting between them. The CDR3 length is 13 residues. CDR3 DNA sequence: TGTGCCAGCAGTTCAACTTCCCCCTGGGAGCAGTACTTC. As protein: CASSSTSPWEQYF.